The 18 T cell receptor beta chains below all came from one sample that was sequenced in a study of spatial heterogeneity in lung cancer (dated by TCRdb to between 2018 and 2021). Sample time point, as interpreted from the label and publication: sample taken at primary tumor resection. TCR sequencing used whole RNA extracted from tumor and nontumor lung tissue, or from cryopreserved PBMC samples, without cell sorting. The library relied on 5' RACE. The listed sequencing device is NextSeq 500. TCRdb trimmed the raw reads at Q25, called clones with MiXCR and kept productive beta chains. Identical CDR3 protein sequences are pooled into one entry, listed with their most common genes and DNA. This sample holds 30,000 to 45,000 distinct CDR3 sequences; 7.5% were observed only once. 25% to 35% of the sample is taken by the ten largest. The input for sequencing was PBMCs, taken at surgery. Source of these receptors: a male donor with early-stage non-small cell lung cancer.

This clonotype was detected only a few times. The rearrangement joins TRBV21-1 to TRBJ1-2; no check of the table's D call, TRBD1, against the DNA was made. TRBV21-1 has pseudogene status. This CDR3 is 17 amino acids long. The CDR3 coding sequence is TGTGCCAGCAGCAAAAAAACCCCGGGACGGATTAACTATGGCTACACCTTC. It specifies CASSKKTPGRINYGYTF.

This clonotype was counted at least ten times. The J gene is TRBJ2-1, the V gene TRBV4-1; tentatively, D is TRBD2 (5 bases). Germline V gene sequence: CDR1 MGHRA, CDR2 YSYEKL. CDR3 length: 14 residues. The ends were cut back, 4 bases at V and 4 bases at J, with 11 bases in the middle. CDR3 bases: TGCGCCAGCAGCCCCCTCGGGGAATACAATGAGCAGTTCTTC. It translates to CASSPLGEYNEQFF.

In its sample, this clonotype was seen many times. This chain links TRBV7-9 with TRBJ1-6, with D uncertain. The CDR3 has 16 residues. V was trimmed by 4 bases and J by 0 bases, leaving 10 bases between them. Germline V gene data show CDR1 as SEHNR and CDR2 as FQNEAQ (reference sequence). The CDR3 sequence: CASSSQGSSYNSPLHF. DNA for the CDR3: TGTGCCAGCAGCTCCCAAGGAAGCTCCTATAATTCACCCCTCCACTTT. Based on the CDR3 plus reference TRBV7-9 and TRBJ1-6, the full variable domain is DTGVSQNPRHKITKRGQNVTFRCDPISEHNRLYWYRQTLGQGPEFLTYFQNEAQLEKSRLLSDRFSAERPKGSFSTLEIQRTEQGDSAMYLCASSSQGSSYNSPLHFGNGTRLTVT.

This clonotype occurred many times. This chain uses TRBV7-8 with TRBJ2-2, with D unresolved. The germline CDR1 and CDR2 sequences are SGHVS and FQNEAQ. CDR3 size: 15 residues. Trimming removed 4 bases at V and 7 bases at J, with 16 bases between. The DNA of the CDR3 is TGTGCCAGCAGCTCCCTCAATTCGGTCGGCGGGGAGCTGTTTTTT. It yields the protein CASSSLNSVGGELFF.

Remarks on this clonotype: Possible read error: a much larger clone is one base away. This chain connects TRBV6-2 or TRBV6-3 to TRBJ2-1; no firm D call. CDR1 is MNHEY, CDR2 SVGEGT, per germline. The V end lost 2 bases, the J end lost 10 bases, and 9 bases lay between the germline ends. The CDR3 has 12 amino acids. This CDR3 reads CASSYGSREQFF. The CDR3 region has the DNA TGTGCCAGCAGTTACGGGTCCCGGGAGCAGTTCTTC.

This clonotype has more than one count but fewer than ten. The gene calls are TRBV30 and TRBJ1-2, with no clear D. The germline V gene has CDR1 GTSNPN and CDR2 SVGIG (reference sequence). CDR3 size: 10 residues. Trimming pared 3 bases from V and 7 bases from J, leaving 6 bases between. The DNA of the CDR3 is TGTGCCTGGAGAGGGATTGGCTACACCTTC. Residues: CAWRGIGYTF.

This clonotype is labeled as large. The J gene is TRBJ1-2, the V gene TRBV7-9; 8 positions agree with TRBD1. The junction had 0 bases not matched to a gene; V was cut back by 5 bases and J by 4 bases. This CDR3 region has 12 residues. Germline V gene data show CDR1 as SEHNR and CDR2 as FQNEAQ (reference sequence). The CDR3 sequence: CASSTGGYGYTF. The CDR3 DNA reads TGTGCCAGCAGCACAGGGGGCTATGGCTACACCTTC.

This clonotype came up many times. V usage is TRBV12-3 or TRBV12-4 and J usage is TRBJ2-2; D may be TRBD1 (5 bases). Trimming left V 1 base short and J 9 bases short, with 12 bases between. The CDR3 consists of 14 residues. Written as DNA, the CDR3 is TGTGCCAGCAGTTTAGAGGCAGGACACCGGGAGCTGTTTTTT. Amino acid sequence: CASSLEAGHRELFF.

This clonotype was detected ten times or more. The chain recombines TRBV2 with TRBJ1-5, with TRBD1 identical over 12 bases. After removal of 8 bases from V and 1 base from J, the junction contained 6 bases not matched to a gene. The CDR3 runs to 16 residues. Germline V CDR1 and CDR2: SNHLY, FYNNEI. The CDR3: CASGTGGLLSNQPQHF. As DNA, the CDR3 is TGTGCCAGCGGGACAGGGGGCTTATTGAGCAATCAGCCCCAGCATTTT. The whole variable domain, filled in from reference TRBV2 and TRBJ1-5, reads EPEVTQTPSHQVTQMGQEVILRCVPISNHLYFYWYRQILGQKVEFLVSFYNNEISEKSEIFDDQFSVERPDGSNFTLKIRSTKLEDSAMYFCASGTGGLLSNQPQHFGDGTRLSIL.

The chain has TRBV6-5 and TRBJ2-2; TRBD1 matches at 7 bases. The junction had 4 bases not matched to a gene; V was cut back by 6 bases and J by 3 bases. The CDR3 spans 14 residues. In germline, CDR1 is MNHEY, CDR2 SVGAGI. This CDR3 reads CASRQGSYTGELFF. The CDR3 DNA reads as TGTGCCAGCAGACAGGGGTCCTACACCGGGGAGCTGTTTTTT.

There are many counts of this clonotype. The chain employs TRBV6-2 or TRBV6-3 and TRBJ2-7; unclear D gene. Germline CDR1 is MNHEY and CDR2 is SVGEGT. There are 11 residues in the CDR3. The V end was cut by 6 bases, the J end by 3 bases, with 6 bases between. CDR3 sequence reads: CASRDVYEQYV. CDR3 DNA sequence: TGTGCCAGCAGGGATGTCTACGAGCAGTACGTC.

This clonotype was seen ten or more times. The DNA is omitted, as the CDR3 cannot be located on it reliably, and the CDR3 follows TCRdb's listing. The V and J genes are TRBV7-9 and TRBJ2-1. The CDR3 has 12 residues if both end residues are counted. Per germline, CDR1 SEHNR and CDR2 FQNEAQ (reference sequence). CDR3 sequence: CATVADYNEQFF.

Ten or more counts support this clonotype. The chain couples TRBV24-1 to TRBJ2-3; D is unclear. CDR3 length: 12 residues. The germline V gene has CDR1 KGHDR and CDR2 SFDVKD. V was shortened by 1 base and J by 6 bases, with 4 bases between the two germline ends. In DNA form, the CDR3 reads TGTGCCACCAGTGATTTCCATGATACGCAGTATTTT. Its protein product is CATSDFHDTQYF.

The genes are TRBV12-3 or TRBV12-4 and TRBJ1-5, with a possible D match to TRBD1 (5 bases). The CDR3 is 14 residues long. The V end was cut by 6 bases, the J end by 4 bases, with 13 bases between. In nucleotides, the CDR3 is TGTGCCAGCAGCCGATCGGGGGGAAATCAGCCCCAGCATTTT. It codes for CASSRSGGNQPQHF.

This clonotype was seen at least ten times. The chain employs TRBV2 and TRBJ1-5; TRBD1 aligns across 7 bases. The J segment lost 3 bases and the V segment lost 7 bases, leaving 6 bases of the junction unmatched. The CDR3 has 14 amino acids. Germline lookup yields CDR1 SNHLY and CDR2 FYNNEI. CDR3 bases: TGTGCCAGCACGAGGACAGGACCCAATCAGCCCCAGCATTTT. Amino acid sequence: CASTRTGPNQPQHF.

This clonotype was observed at least ten times. V is TRBV12-3 or TRBV12-4 and J is TRBJ1-4; the D is unclear. V was clipped by 3 bases and J by 6 bases, with 2 bases between them. The CDR3 runs 11 residues. CDR3 in DNA: TGTGCCAGCAGTTTCCATGAAAAACTGTTTTTT. Protein: CASSFHEKLFF.

This clonotype was seen many times. The chain couples TRBV9 to TRBJ1-1, with D tentatively TRBD1 (5 bases). Trimming stripped 0 bases from V and 4 bases from J, with 13 bases between. Germline lookup yields CDR1 SGDLS and CDR2 YYNGEE. The CDR3 has 15 amino acids. CDR3 region: CASSVGGTGSTEAFF. The CDR3 DNA reads as TGTGCCAGCAGCGTAGGGGGAACAGGATCCACTGAAGCTTTCTTT.

The chain uses TRBV6-5 and TRBJ2-1; TRBD2 is a possible D gene (6 bases). There are 15 residues in the CDR3. Germline lookup yields CDR1 MNHEY and CDR2 SVGAGI. V was shortened by 2 bases and J by 12 bases, with 20 bases between the two germline ends. CDR3 sequence reads: CASSYDATGGTRQFF. The CDR3 DNA is TGTGCCAGCAGTTACGACGCGACTGGAGGGACGCGGCAGTTCTTC.